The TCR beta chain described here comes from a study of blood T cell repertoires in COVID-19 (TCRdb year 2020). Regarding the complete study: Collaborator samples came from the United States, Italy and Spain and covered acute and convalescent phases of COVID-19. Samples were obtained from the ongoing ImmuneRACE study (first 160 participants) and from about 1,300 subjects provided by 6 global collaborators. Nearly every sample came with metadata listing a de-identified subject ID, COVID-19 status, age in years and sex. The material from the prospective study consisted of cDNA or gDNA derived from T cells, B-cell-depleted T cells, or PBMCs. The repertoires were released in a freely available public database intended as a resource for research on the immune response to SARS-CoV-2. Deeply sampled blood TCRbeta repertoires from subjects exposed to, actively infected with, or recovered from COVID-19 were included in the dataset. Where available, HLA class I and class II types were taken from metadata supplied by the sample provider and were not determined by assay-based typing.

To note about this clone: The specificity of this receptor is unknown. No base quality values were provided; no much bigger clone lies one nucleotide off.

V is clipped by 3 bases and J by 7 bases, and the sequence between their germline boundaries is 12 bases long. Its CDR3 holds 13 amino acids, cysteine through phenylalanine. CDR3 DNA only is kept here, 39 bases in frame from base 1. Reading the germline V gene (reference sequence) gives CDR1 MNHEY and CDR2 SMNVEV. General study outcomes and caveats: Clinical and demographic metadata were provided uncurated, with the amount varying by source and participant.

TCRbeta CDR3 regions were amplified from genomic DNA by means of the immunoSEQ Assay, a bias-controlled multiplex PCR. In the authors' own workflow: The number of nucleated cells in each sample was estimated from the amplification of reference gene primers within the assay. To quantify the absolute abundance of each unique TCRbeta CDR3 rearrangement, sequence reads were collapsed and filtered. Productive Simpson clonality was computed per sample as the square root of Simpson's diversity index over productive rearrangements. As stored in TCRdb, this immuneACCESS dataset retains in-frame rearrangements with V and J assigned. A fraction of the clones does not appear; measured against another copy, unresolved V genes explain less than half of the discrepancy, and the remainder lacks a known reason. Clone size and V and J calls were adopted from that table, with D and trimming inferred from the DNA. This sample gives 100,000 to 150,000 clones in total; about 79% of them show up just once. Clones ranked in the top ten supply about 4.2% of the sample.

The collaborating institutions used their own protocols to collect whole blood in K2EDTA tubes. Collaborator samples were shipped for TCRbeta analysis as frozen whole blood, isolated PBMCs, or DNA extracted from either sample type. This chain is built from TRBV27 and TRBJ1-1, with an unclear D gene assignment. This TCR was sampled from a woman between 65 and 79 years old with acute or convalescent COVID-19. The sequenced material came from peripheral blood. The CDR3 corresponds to CASSLGPGLEAFF. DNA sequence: TGTGCCAGCAGTTTGGGCCCAGGCCTTGAAGCTTTCTTT.